This T cell receptor beta chain was retrieved from a study of T cells in Graves' hyperthyroidism and ophthalmopathy. Background on the study: The initial diagnosis was the point when peripheral blood was collected, ahead of any treatment.

TCR beta CDR3 region amplification was performed from RNA transcripts. TCR CDR3 regions were first amplified by RT-PCR with HTBI primers. Each CDR3 protein is one row after TCRdb ran MiXCR on the multiplex PCR reads. The sample holds fewer than 250,000 distinct CDR3 sequences; roughly a quarter are singletons and the top ten take about a third. This clonotype was recorded at least ten times. Clinical symptoms, serum thyroxine and TRAb, thyroid ultrasound and orbital computed tomography together formed the diagnostic basis. The receptor was derived from a woman aged 40 to 49 with Graves' ophthalmopathy. The source material was blood.

The CDR3 here is CASSLAGGELNEQYF. The CDR3 DNA sequence: TGTGCCAGCAGCTTAGCTGGGGGAGAGTTAAACGAGCAGTACTTC. The chain has TRBV7-9 and TRBJ2-7, with D perhaps being TRBD1 or TRBD2 (5 bases each). The germline V gene encodes CDR1 SEHNR and CDR2 FQNEAQ (reference sequence). V was pared by 0 bases and J by 5 bases, with 14 bases between. CDR3 length: 15 amino acids. Full variable domain (missing parts from reference TRBV7-9 and TRBJ2-7): DTGVSQNPRHKITKRGQNVTFRCDPISEHNRLYWYRQTLGQGPEFLTYFQNEAQLEKSRLLSDRFSAERPKGSFSTLEIQRTEQGDSAMYLCASSLAGGELNEQYFGPGTRLTVT.